A single sample gave rise to the 7 T cell receptor beta chains below, sequenced in a study of T cell repertoires in cytomegalovirus infection. These receptors' targets are unknown. Via MiXCR, TCRdb re-called the reads, giving one row per CDR3 protein. The sample records a few hundred thousand distinct CDR3 sequences, approximately 40% being singletons. This specimen consisted of cultured PBMCs, obtained from culture after CMV antigen stimulation. These receptors all stem from a human donor in good health (CMV status not recorded). Some clones in this sample may be carry-over from other donors' samples.

This clonotype was detected a few times. The gene calls are TRBV6-1 and TRBJ2-2; D remains ambiguous. The CDR3 covers 14 residues. Deletions cut 6 bases from V and 5 bases from J, with 13 bases between. CDR1 is MNHNS and CDR2 is SASEGT in the germline V gene. The CDR3 sequence is CASRGSLGTGELFF. The CDR3 bases are TGTGCCAGCAGGGGCTCCCTAGGAACCGGGGAGCTGTTTTTT.

The V gene is TRBV6-5, the J gene TRBJ2-7, with D tentatively TRBD1 or TRBD2 (7 bases each). Between the trimmed V and J ends, which lost 0 bases and 2 bases, there was a span of 11 bases. CDR1 is MNHEY, CDR2 SVGAGI, per germline. The CDR3 sequence is 15 residues long. DNA for the CDR3: TGTGCCAGCAGTTACTCGGCAGGGGGGGCCTACGAGCAGTACTTC. Translation gives CASSYSAGGAYEQYF.

This clonotype was detected only a few times. The chain links TRBV11-1 to TRBJ1-2; D unresolved. V was cut by 2 bases and J by 4 bases, with 11 bases left in between. CDR3 length equals 14 residues. Germline V gives CDR1 SGHAT, CDR2 FQDESV (reference sequence). CDR3 amino acids: CASSLNGQLYGYTF. DNA for the CDR3: TGTGCCAGCAGCTTAAATGGCCAGCTCTATGGCTACACCTTC.

CDR3 sequence: CAISESNTQDTIYF. Here the CDR3 DNA reads TGTGCCATCAGTGAGTCGAATACACAGGACACCATATATTTT. J is TRBJ1-3 and V is TRBV10-3; TRBD1 is a possible D gene (5 bases). V shed 0 bases and J shed 8 bases, with 11 bases lying between them. The CDR3 is 14 residues long. Germline-derived CDR1 and CDR2 are ENHRY and SYGVKD.

In its sample, this clonotype was seen a few times. The chain recombines TRBV11-2 with TRBJ1-6; D unresolved. V gave up 4 bases and J gave up 9 bases, with 10 bases separating them. Germline CDR1 reads SGHAT; CDR2 reads FQNNGV. This CDR3 is 13 amino acids long. CDR3 protein: CASSWSNTSPLHF. Here the CDR3 DNA reads TGTGCCAGCAGCTGGAGTAATACTTCACCCCTCCACTTT.

The gene calls are TRBV7-2 and TRBJ2-2; D may be TRBD1 (5 bases). V dropped 3 bases and J dropped 7 bases, with 6 bases sitting between them. Germline CDR1 reads SGHTA; CDR2 reads FQGNSA. The length of the CDR3 is 12 residues. This chain's CDR3 is CASSFQGGELFF. DNA of the CDR3: TGTGCCAGCAGCTTTCAGGGCGGGGAGCTGTTTTTT.

The chain recombines TRBV12-3 or TRBV12-4 with TRBJ1-2, with D perhaps TRBD1 (5 bases). V was clipped by 7 bases and J by 5 bases, with 14 bases between them. The CDR3 runs to 13 residues. CDR3 nucleotide sequence: TGTGCCAGCACCTGGCAGGGAGGGTATGGCTACACCTTC. It translates to CASTWQGGYGYTF.